Reported below is one T cell receptor (beta chain). Its antigen is still unknown. No much larger clone exists at a distance of one base, and base qualities are not known. This entry belongs to a study of CD8 T cells in ankylosing spondylitis (dated by TCRdb to about 2017). The study in broad terms: The study set out to find disease-linked TCR variants by profiling T cell receptor beta repertoires in ankylosing spondylitis patients and healthy donors. The full study cohort was made up of 25 ankylosing spondylitis patients and about a hundred healthy donors. Peripheral blood was sampled, and synovial fluid was additionally collected from ankylosing spondylitis patients.

The sample was run on an Illumina HiSeq 2500. Quantitative 5'-RACE with molecular barcodes was the method used to prepare the TCR beta libraries. As for the original processing: To identify disease-linked TCR variants, a new computational method was used, one built on a probabilistic model of VDJ rearrangement. In-frame beta chains were kept once TCRdb had trimmed the public reads at Q25 with fastp and called clones with MiXCR. Rows with one shared CDR3 protein collapse into an entry with the most common genes and DNA. These V and J calls are TCRdb output, not the study's own analysis. Present in this sample are fewer than 450,000 distinct CDR3 sequences, 17% of which were seen just once. Together, the top ten hold under 1.2% of the sample. On the study overall, not on this receptor specifically: A TCR beta motif of several highly homologous amino acid variants appeared characteristic of blood from ankylosing spondylitis patients. The disease-linked clones were reported to be significantly enriched in matched synovial fluid samples from ankylosing spondylitis patients. Some TCR beta motif variants had previously been reported in synovial fluid and blood of reactive arthritis patients, which suggested common disease-initiation mechanisms. A CD8+ phenotype was shown by the disease-linked clones, which were found at relatively low frequencies in peripheral blood.

The cysteine opens and the phenylalanine closes a CDR3 of 15 amino acids. Just the 45-base CDR3 DNA is kept, in frame starting at base 1. Reading the germline V gene gives CDR1 SGDLS and CDR2 YYNGEE. Trimming takes 0 bases from V and 0 bases from J, and the germline ends sit 8 bases apart. The sequenced sample was blood, either unsorted or a sorted T cell fraction (not recorded which). The chain was built from TRBV9 and TRBJ2-3; the D segment cannot be called with confidence. The TCR sequence derives from a male donor with ankylosing spondylitis. The DNA sequence is as follows: TGTGCCAGCAGCGTAGTGAGTACTAGCACAGATACGCAGTATTTT. This codes for CASSVVSTSTDTQYF.